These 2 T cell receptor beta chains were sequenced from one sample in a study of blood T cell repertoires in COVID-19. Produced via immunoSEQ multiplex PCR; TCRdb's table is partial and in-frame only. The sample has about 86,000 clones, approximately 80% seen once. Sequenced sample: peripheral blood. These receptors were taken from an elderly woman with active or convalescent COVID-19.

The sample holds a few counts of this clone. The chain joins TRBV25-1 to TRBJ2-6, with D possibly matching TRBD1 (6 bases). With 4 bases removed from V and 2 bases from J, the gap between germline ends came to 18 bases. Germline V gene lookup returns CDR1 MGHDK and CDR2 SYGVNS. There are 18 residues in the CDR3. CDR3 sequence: CASSGQGGLGTGANVLTF. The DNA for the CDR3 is TGTGCCAGCAGTGGACAAGGGGGTTTGGGGACTGGGGCCAACGTCCTGACTTTC.

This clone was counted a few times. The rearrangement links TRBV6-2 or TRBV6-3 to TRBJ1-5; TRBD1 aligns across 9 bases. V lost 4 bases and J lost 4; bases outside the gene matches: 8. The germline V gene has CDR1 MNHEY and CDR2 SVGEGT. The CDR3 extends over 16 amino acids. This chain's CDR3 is CASSSPPGQGNQPQHF. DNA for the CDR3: TGTGCCAGCAGTTCTCCCCCGGGACAGGGAAATCAGCCCCAGCATTTT.